This T cell receptor beta chain came from a study of cytomegalovirus exposure and HLA in healthy donors. The PCR used 60 Vbeta and 13 Jbeta primers. Sequencing used immunoSEQ multiplex PCR; TCRdb keeps in-frame clones, though not all of them. The sample contains tens of thousands of clones, 78% of which appear only once. The CDR3 has 15 residues. Germline trimming cut 0 bases from V and 7 bases from J; bases unmatched to any gene: 7. The V gene's germline CDR1 is SGDLS and CDR2 YYNGEE. The TCR sequence derives from a female donor in good health and CMV-seronegative. The sample taken for sequencing was PBMCs. The chain is built from TRBV9 and TRBJ2-1; 7 bases map to TRBD1. As DNA, the CDR3 is TGTGCCAGCAGCGTAGCGGGACAGCCCGCAAATGAGCAGTTCTTC. Encoded protein: CASSVAGQPANEQFF.